This section outlines one T cell receptor (beta chain) sequence together with its context. Antigen specificity is unknown. The record originates from a study of OX40 agonist ivuxolimab in advanced cancers. The overall study: The treatment was a fully human IgG2 OX40 agonist, ivuxolimab. Points from the study as a whole: Determination of antigen specificity was not performed for the expanded peripheral T cells.

With 5 bases removed from V and 1 base from J, the gap between germline ends came to 12 bases. The CDR3 contains 14 residues. Per germline, CDR1 SGHRS and CDR2 YFSETQ. Autoimmune disease history or systemic immunosuppression disqualified patients. Clones were read by immunoSEQ multiplex PCR, and TCRdb kept only the in-frame ones, dropping some. The sample yields 74,000 or so clones, 85% to 95% seen once. Source: CD4+ or CD8+ T cells sorted from blood, taken in a trial of the OX40 agonist ivuxolimab. This clonotype was sampled from an adult with an advanced solid tumor such as melanoma, head and neck, liver or kidney cancer. This chain links TRBV5-1 with TRBJ2-5; weak D call: TRBD1 (6 bases). The CDR3 region has the DNA TGCGCCAGCAGTTCCGGGACACCCCAAGAGACCCAGTACTTC. Protein: CASSSGTPQETQYF.